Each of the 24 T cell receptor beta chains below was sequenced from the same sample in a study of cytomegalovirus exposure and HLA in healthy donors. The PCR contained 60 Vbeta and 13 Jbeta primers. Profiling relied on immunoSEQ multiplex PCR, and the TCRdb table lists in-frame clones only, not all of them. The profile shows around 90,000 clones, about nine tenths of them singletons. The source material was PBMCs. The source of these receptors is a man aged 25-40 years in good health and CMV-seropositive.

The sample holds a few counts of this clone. As DNA, the CDR3 is TGTGCCAGCCTCGACAGGGCGGCTAATGAAAAACTGTTTTTT. Translated: CASLDRAANEKLFF. V gene TRBV6-1 combines with J gene TRBJ1-4, with 7 bases identical to TRBD1. Germline V gene sequence: CDR1 MNHNS, CDR2 SASEGT. The CDR3 length is 14 residues. Unmatched junction bases numbered 6, after V lost 8 bases and J lost 3 bases.

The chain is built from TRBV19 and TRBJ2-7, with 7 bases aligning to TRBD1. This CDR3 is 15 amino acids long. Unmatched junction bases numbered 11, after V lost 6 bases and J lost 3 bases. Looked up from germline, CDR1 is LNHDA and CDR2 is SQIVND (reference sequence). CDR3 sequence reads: CASSADRALIYEQYF. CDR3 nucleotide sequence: TGTGCCAGTAGCGCAGACAGGGCCCTTATCTACGAGCAGTACTTC.

This CDR3 is CASRGKVGQGSQETQYF. The CDR3 DNA is TGTGCCAGCAGGGGGAAGGTGGGACAGGGCTCCCAAGAGACCCAGTACTTC. V is TRBV2 and J is TRBJ2-5; 9 bases are a match to TRBD1. Germline loops: CDR1 SNHLY, CDR2 FYNNEI. This CDR3 is built from 17 residues. Trimming took 6 bases from V and 1 from J; bases not matched to a gene: 12.

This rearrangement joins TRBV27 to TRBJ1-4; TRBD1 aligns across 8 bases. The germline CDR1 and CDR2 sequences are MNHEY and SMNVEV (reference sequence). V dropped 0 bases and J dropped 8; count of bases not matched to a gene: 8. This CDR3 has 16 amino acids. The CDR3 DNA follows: TGTGCCAGCAGTTTATCCTCAGGGGGCTCCGTCGAAAAACTGTTTTTT. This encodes CASSLSSGGSVEKLFF.

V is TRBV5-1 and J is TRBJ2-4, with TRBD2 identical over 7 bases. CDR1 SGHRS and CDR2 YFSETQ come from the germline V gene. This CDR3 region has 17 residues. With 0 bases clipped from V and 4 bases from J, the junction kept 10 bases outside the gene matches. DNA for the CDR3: TGCGCCAGCAGCTTGGTTGAGGCGGGAGCGAGAAAAAACATTCAGTACTTC. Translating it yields CASSLVEAGARKNIQYF.

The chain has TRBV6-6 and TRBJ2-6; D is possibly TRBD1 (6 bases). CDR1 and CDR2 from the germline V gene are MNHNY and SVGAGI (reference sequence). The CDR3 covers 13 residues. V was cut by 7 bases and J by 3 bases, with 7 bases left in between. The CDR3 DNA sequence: TGTGCCAGCAACAGGGTTGGGGCCAACGTCCTGACTTTC. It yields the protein CASNRVGANVLTF.

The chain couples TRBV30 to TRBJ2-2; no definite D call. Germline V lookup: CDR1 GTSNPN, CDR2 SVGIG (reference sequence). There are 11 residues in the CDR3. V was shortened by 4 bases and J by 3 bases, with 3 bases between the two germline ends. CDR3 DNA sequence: TGTGCCTGGAAGCACACCGGGGAGCTGTTTTTT. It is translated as CAWKHTGELFF.

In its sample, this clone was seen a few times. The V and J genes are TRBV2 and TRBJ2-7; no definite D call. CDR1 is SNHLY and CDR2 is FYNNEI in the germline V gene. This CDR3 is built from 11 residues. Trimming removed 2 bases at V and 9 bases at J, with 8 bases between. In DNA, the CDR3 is TGTGCCAGCAGTGAATCCCGCGCGCAGTACTTC. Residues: CASSESRAQYF. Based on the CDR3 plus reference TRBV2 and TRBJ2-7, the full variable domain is EPEVTQTPSHQVTQMGQEVILRCVPISNHLYFYWYRQILGQKVEFLVSFYNNEISEKSEIFDDQFSVERPDGSNFTLKIRSTKLEDSAMYFCASSESRAQYFGPGTRLTVT.

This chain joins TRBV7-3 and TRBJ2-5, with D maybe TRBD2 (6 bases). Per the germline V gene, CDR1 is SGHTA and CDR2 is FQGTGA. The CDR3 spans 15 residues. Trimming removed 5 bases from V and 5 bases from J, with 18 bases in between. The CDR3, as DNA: TGTGCCAGCAGCCCGGGCATGGCGGGACGGGAGACCCAGTACTTC. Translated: CASSPGMAGRETQYF.

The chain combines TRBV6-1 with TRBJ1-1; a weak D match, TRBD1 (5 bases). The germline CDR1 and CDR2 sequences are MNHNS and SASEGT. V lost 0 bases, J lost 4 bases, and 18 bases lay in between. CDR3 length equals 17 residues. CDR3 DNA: TGTGCCAGCAGTGAAGCGCCCCCCATGGCAGGGCTCACTGAAGCTTTCTTT. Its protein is CASSEAPPMAGLTEAFF.

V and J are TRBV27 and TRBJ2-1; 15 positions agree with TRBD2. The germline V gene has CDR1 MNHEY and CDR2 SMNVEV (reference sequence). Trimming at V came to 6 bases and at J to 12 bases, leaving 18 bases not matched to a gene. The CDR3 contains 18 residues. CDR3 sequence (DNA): TGTGCCAGCAGACCCTTCGGACTAGCGGGAGGGAGAAGTAGGGGGCAGTTCTTC. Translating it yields CASRPFGLAGGRSRGQFF.

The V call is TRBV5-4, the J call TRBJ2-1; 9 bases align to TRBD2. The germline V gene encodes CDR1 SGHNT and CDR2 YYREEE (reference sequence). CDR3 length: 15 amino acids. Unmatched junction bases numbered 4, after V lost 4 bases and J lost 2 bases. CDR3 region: CASSRAGGTYNEQFF. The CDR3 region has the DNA TGTGCCAGCAGCCGAGCGGGAGGAACCTACAATGAGCAGTTCTTC.

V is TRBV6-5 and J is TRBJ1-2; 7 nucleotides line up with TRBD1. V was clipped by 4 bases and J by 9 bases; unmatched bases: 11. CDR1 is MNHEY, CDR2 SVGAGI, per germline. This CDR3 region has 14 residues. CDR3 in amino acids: CASSLDREVIRYTF. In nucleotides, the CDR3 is TGTGCCAGCAGTTTAGACAGGGAGGTTATCCGCTACACCTTC.

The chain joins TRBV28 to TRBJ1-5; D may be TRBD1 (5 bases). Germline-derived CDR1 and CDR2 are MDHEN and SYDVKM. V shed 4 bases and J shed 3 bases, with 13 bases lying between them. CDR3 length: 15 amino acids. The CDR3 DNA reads TGTGCCAGCAGTTGGCGGGACGAAAACAATCAGCCCCAGCATTTT. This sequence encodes CASSWRDENNQPQHF. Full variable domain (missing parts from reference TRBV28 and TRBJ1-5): DVKVTQSSRYLVKRTGEKVFLECVQDMDHENMFWYRQDPGLGLRLIYFSYDVKMKEKGDIPEGYSVSREKKERFSLILESASTNQTSMYLCASSWRDENNQPQHFGDGTRLSIL.

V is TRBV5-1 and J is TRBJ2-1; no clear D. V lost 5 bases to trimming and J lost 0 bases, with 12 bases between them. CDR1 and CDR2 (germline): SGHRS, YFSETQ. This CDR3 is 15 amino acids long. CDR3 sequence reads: CASSLDTSSYNEQFF. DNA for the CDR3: TGCGCCAGCAGTCTCGACACGAGCTCCTACAATGAGCAGTTCTTC.

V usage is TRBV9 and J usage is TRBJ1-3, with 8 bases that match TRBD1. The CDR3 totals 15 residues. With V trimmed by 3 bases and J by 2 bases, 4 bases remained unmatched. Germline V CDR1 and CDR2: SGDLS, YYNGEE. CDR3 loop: CASSASGQAGNTIYF. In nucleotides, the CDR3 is TGTGCCAGCAGCGCCTCGGGACAGGCTGGAAACACCATATATTTT.

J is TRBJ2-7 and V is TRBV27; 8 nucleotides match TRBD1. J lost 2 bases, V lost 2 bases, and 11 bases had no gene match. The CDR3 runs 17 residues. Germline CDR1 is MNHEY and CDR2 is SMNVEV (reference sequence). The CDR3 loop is CASSLHWTGNSTYEQYF. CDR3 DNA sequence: TGTGCCAGCAGTTTACATTGGACAGGGAACAGTACCTACGAGCAGTACTTC.

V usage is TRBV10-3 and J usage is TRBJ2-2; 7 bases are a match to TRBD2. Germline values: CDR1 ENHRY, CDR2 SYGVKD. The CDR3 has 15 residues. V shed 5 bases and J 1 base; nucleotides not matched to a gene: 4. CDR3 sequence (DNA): TGTGCCATCAGTAGGGGCGGGAGGAACACCGGGGAGCTGTTTTTT. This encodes CAISRGGRNTGELFF.

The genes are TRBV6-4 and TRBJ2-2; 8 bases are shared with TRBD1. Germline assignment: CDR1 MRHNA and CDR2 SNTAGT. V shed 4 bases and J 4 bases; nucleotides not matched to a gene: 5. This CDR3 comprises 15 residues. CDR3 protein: CASSAGQGLTGELFF. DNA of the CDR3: TGTGCCAGCAGTGCCGGACAGGGTCTCACCGGGGAGCTGTTTTTT.

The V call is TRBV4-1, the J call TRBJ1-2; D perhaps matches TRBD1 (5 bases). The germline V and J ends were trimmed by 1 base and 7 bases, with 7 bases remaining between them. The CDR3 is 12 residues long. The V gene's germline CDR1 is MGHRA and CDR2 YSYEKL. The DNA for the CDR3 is TGCGCCAGCAGCCAAGTAGGGGTTGGCTACACCTTC. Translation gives CASSQVGVGYTF.

CDR3 DNA: TGTGCCAGCAGTGAAGGAGATAGCGGGAGCGATGAGCAGTTCTTC. It codes for CASSEGDSGSDEQFF. The chain links TRBV6-1 to TRBJ2-1; 9 nucleotides agree with TRBD2. Per germline, CDR1 MNHNS and CDR2 SASEGT. The V segment lost 1 base and the J segment 8 bases; nucleotides outside the gene matches: 6. The CDR3 spans 15 residues.

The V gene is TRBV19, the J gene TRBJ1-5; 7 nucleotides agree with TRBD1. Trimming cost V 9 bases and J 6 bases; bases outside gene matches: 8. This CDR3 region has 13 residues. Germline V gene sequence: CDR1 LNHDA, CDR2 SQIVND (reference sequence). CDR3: CASTDRDLQPQHF. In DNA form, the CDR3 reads TGTGCCAGCACCGACAGGGACCTTCAGCCCCAGCATTTT.

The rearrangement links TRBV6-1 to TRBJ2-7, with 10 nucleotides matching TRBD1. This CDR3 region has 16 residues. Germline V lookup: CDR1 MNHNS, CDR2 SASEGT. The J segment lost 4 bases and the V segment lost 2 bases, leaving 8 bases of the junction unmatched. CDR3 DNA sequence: TGTGCCAGCAGTGAACAGAGACAGGGGGCATGGTACGAGCAGTACTTC. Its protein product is CASSEQRQGAWYEQYF.

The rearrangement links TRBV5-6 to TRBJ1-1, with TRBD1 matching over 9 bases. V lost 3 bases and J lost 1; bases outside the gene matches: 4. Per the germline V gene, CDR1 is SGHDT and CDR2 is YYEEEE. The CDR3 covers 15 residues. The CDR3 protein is CASSWTGVENTEAFF. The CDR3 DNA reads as TGTGCCAGCAGCTGGACAGGGGTGGAGAACACTGAAGCTTTCTTT.